These T cell receptor beta chains were read from a single sample in a study of cytomegalovirus exposure and HLA in healthy donors. Sequenced by immunoSEQ multiplex PCR; TCRdb stores in-frame clones only, minus some. The sample consists of 150,000 or so clones, 74% of them appearing once. The material sequenced was PBMCs. The receptors here all came from a male donor in good health and CMV-seronegative. Each CDR3 is given with its conserved first and last residue. A D gene is named only where the DNA matches it firmly. A row's size may be missing; if present it is once, few, many or a size class.

abundance,d_gene,v_gene,j_gene,CDR3aa,CDR3nt
few,NA,TRBV5-1,TRBJ2-1,CASSFLGDSYNEQFF,TGCGCCAGCAGCTTCCTAGGGGACTCCTACAATGAGCAGTTCTTC
NA,NA,TRBV4-3,TRBJ2-3,CASSQEPASGNTMDTQYF,TGCGCCAGCAGCCAAGAACCCGCCAGCGGCAATACCATGGATACGCAGTATTTT
NA,TRBD2,TRBV7-3,TRBJ2-3,CASSSPGLAGGDTQYF,TGTGCCAGCAGCTCTCCGGGACTAGCGGGAGGAGATACGCAGTATTTT
NA,TRBD1,TRBV5-8,TRBJ1-4,CASSLRGGKANEKLFF,TGTGCCAGCAGCTTGAGAGGGGGCAAAGCTAATGAAAAACTGTTTTTT
NA,TRBD1,TRBV9,TRBJ2-5,CASSPGQGSVQRPQYF,TGTGCCAGCAGCCCTGGACAGGGTAGCGTTCAAAGACCCCAGTACTTC
few,TRBD2,TRBV4-3,TRBJ2-2,CASSSLLATGELFF,TGCGCCAGCAGCTCCCTACTAGCGACCGGGGAGCTGTTTTTT
NA,TRBD1,TRBV7-2,TRBJ2-1,CASSLAGQGLDEQFF,TGTGCCAGCAGCTTAGCGGGACAGGGGCTGGATGAGCAGTTCTTC
NA,NA,TRBV28,TRBJ2-4,CASSGRAKNIQYF,TGTGCCAGTTCAGGGAGGGCCAAAAACATTCAGTACTTC
once,NA,TRBV28,TRBJ1-2,CATLPQGNYGYTF,TGTGCCACCCTCCCACAGGGCAACTATGGCTACACCTTC
few,NA,TRBV28,TRBJ1-2,CASLGQNYGYTF,TGTGCCAGCCTGGGACAAAACTATGGCTACACCTTC
NA,TRBD1,TRBV6-5,TRBJ1-5,CASRADRGSNQPQHF,TGTGCCAGCAGGGCGGACAGGGGCAGCAATCAGCCCCAGCATTTT
few,NA,TRBV7-9,TRBJ1-2,CSSSPRHLSIVYGYTF,TGTTCCAGCAGCCCCCGACACCTTTCTATCGTCTATGGCTACACCTTC
NA,TRBD1,TRBV7-9,TRBJ2-1,CASSPKRQGSYLQFDEQFF,TGTGCCAGCAGCCCAAAGAGACAGGGGAGCTACCTACAATTCGATGAGCAGTTCTTC
NA,NA,TRBV28,TRBJ2-7,CASSLLGRSYEQYF,TGTGCCAGCAGCCTCCTGGGCCGCTCCTACGAGCAGTACTTC
NA,NA,TRBV11-3,TRBJ2-5,CASSLRTEETQYF,TGTGCCAGCAGCCTTAGGACAGAGGAGACCCAGTACTTC
NA,NA,TRBV7-2,TRBJ1-1,CASSSRGGNTEAFF,TGTGCCAGCAGCTCGAGGGGGGGAAACACTGAAGCTTTCTTT
NA,TRBD1,TRBV6-1,TRBJ2-2,CASSRQGRTTGELFF,TGTGCCAGCAGCAGACAGGGGCGGACCACCGGGGAGCTGTTTTTT
NA,NA,TRBV28,TRBJ1-6,CASRRQDNRLHF,TGTGCCAGCAGACGTCAGGACAATCGCCTCCACTTT
few,TRBD1,TRBV9,TRBJ2-5,CASSVDDRGPETQYF,TGTGCCAGCAGCGTAGATGACAGGGGTCCAGAGACCCAGTACTTC
few,NA,TRBV19,TRBJ2-3,CASLNRGKGDTQYF,TGTGCCAGTCTTAACCGCGGGAAGGGGGATACGCAGTATTTT
few,TRBD1,TRBV7-9,TRBJ2-7,CASSLEAGGIYEQYF,TGTGCCAGCAGCTTAGAGGCAGGGGGCATCTACGAGCAGTACTTC
NA,NA,TRBV5-6,TRBJ2-7,CASRYNGGVVHEQYF,TGTGCCAGCAGATATAACGGCGGGGTGGTCCACGAGCAGTACTTC
few,TRBD1,TRBV5-8,TRBJ1-6,CASFIRDSNSPLHF,TGTGCCAGCTTTATCCGGGACAGCAATTCACCCCTCCACTTT
NA,NA,TRBV2,TRBJ2-1,CASRTGSDEQFF,TGTGCCAGCAGAACAGGGTCGGATGAGCAGTTCTTC
NA,TRBD1,TRBV14,TRBJ1-4,CASSQAQGAQEKLFF,TGTGCCAGCAGCCAAGCACAGGGGGCGCAGGAAAAACTGTTTTTT
NA,TRBD2,TRBV30,TRBJ2-3,CAFGLAGELFTQYF,TGTGCCTTTGGACTAGCGGGAGAATTATTTACGCAGTATTTT
few,NA,TRBV7-8,TRBJ1-3,CASSLAGSPGNTIYF,TGTGCCAGCAGCTTGGCAGGGTCCCCGGGAAACACCATATATTTT
NA,NA,TRBV5-1,TRBJ2-5,CASSGLGRRETQYF,TGCGCCAGCAGCGGCCTCGGGAGAAGGGAGACCCAGTACTTC
NA,NA,TRBV7-8,TRBJ2-2,CASSFYRRVTNTGELFF,TGTGCCAGCAGCTTCTATCGACGGGTTACGAACACCGGGGAGCTGTTTTTT
NA,TRBD2,TRBV4-2,TRBJ2-2,CASSQVAGGPDTGELFF,TGTGCCAGCAGCCAAGTTGCGGGAGGGCCAGACACCGGGGAGCTGTTTTTT
NA,TRBD1,TRBV11-2,TRBJ2-3,CASSLVQLGQSVF,TGTGCCAGCAGCTTAGTCCAGCTGGGACAGAGTGTTTTT
NA,NA,TRBV5-1,TRBJ1-2,CASSSPGRTYGYTF,TGCGCCAGCAGCTCCCCAGGGAGGACCTATGGCTACACCTTC
NA,TRBD2,TRBV27,TRBJ2-5,CASSTVGAGGPETQHF,TGTGCCAGCAGTACCGTTGGAGCGGGGGGGCCAGAGACCCAGCACTTC
few,NA,TRBV5-5,TRBJ1-2,CASSLAYPYGYTF,TGTGCCAGCAGCTTGGCCTACCCTTATGGCTACACCTTC
NA,TRBD1,TRBV2,TRBJ1-4,CASSGPRDRGPTTNEKLFF,TGTGCCAGCAGTGGGCCCCGGGACAGGGGGCCTACAACTAATGAAAAACTGTTTTTT
NA,NA,TRBV28,TRBJ2-7,CASSPTWGSYEQYF,TGTGCCAGCAGCCCTACGTGGGGCAGCTACGAGCAGTACTTC
NA,TRBD1,TRBV28,TRBJ1-6,CASSLPGQNLNSPLHF,TGTGCCAGCAGTTTACCGGGACAGAACCTTAATTCACCCCTCCACTTT
NA,NA,TRBV6-4,TRBJ1-1,CASTPDAGSTEAFF,TGTGCCAGCACCCCCGATGCAGGGTCCACTGAAGCTTTCTTT
once,TRBD2,TRBV29-1,TRBJ2-2,CSVRWTSGDIANTGELFF,TGCAGCGTTAGATGGACTAGCGGAGATATAGCGAACACCGGGGAGCTGTTTTTT
few,NA,TRBV28,TRBJ1-3,CASSLSRYRNTIYF,TGTGCCAGCAGTTTAAGCCGATACCGAAACACCATATATTTT
NA,TRBD1,TRBV9,TRBJ2-5,CASSSLGGQGETQYF,TGTGCCAGCAGCTCCCTGGGTGGACAGGGGGAGACCCAGTACTTC
NA,NA,TRBV4-1,TRBJ1-1,CASSQPYRAEAFF,TGCGCCAGCAGCCAGCCCTACAGGGCTGAAGCTTTCTTT
NA,TRBD1,TRBV4-2,TRBJ1-3,CASSQDKTGNSGNTIYF,TGTGCCAGCAGCCAAGACAAGACAGGGAACTCTGGAAACACCATATATTTT
NA,TRBD2,TRBV28,TRBJ2-1,CASSFRGAGGPHRTYNEQFF,TGTGCCAGCAGTTTCCGGGGAGCGGGAGGACCTCACAGGACCTACAATGAGCAGTTCTTC
NA,TRBD1,TRBV19,TRBJ1-5,CASSTRDRGLSNQPQHF,TGTGCCAGTAGTACAAGGGACAGGGGGCTTAGCAATCAGCCCCAGCATTTT
NA,NA,TRBV13,TRBJ1-4,CASSSSFGQRVFF,TGTGCCAGCAGTTCTTCTTTTGGACAGCGCGTGTTTTTT
NA,NA,TRBV4-3,TRBJ1-1,CASSQAGTGITEAFF,TGCGCCAGCAGCCAAGCGGGCACAGGTATAACTGAAGCTTTCTTT
NA,TRBD2,TRBV13,TRBJ2-1,CASSLHGTSGGQGHEQFF,TGTGCCAGCAGCCTTCACGGGACTAGCGGGGGGCAGGGACATGAGCAGTTCTTC
once,NA,TRBV28,TRBJ2-7,CASSPSGASSYEQYF,TGTGCCAGCAGTCCCTCAGGGGCGAGCTCCTACGAGCAGTACTTC
NA,TRBD1,TRBV5-3,TRBJ1-3,CAPWTGGSGNTIYF,TGTGCCCCGTGGACAGGGGGCTCTGGAAACACCATATATTTT
NA,NA,TRBV7-2,TRBJ2-5,CASSGSTRWETQYF,TGTGCCAGCAGCGGGTCCACGAGGTGGGAGACCCAGTACTTC
NA,NA,TRBV18,TRBJ1-2,CASSPNRDPNYGYTF,TGTGCCAGCTCACCTAACAGGGACCCTAACTATGGCTACACCTTC
NA,NA,TRBV19,TRBJ1-1,CASSNDIMNTEAFF,TGTGCCAGTAGTAACGACATCATGAACACTGAAGCTTTCTTT
once,TRBD1,TRBV30,TRBJ2-7,CAWQTGQGVSEQYF,TGTGCCTGGCAGACGGGACAGGGGGTAAGCGAGCAGTACTTC
NA,NA,TRBV5-5,TRBJ2-1,CASSLDSGVPYNEQFF,TGTGCCAGCAGCTTGGATAGCGGAGTCCCTTACAATGAGCAGTTCTTC